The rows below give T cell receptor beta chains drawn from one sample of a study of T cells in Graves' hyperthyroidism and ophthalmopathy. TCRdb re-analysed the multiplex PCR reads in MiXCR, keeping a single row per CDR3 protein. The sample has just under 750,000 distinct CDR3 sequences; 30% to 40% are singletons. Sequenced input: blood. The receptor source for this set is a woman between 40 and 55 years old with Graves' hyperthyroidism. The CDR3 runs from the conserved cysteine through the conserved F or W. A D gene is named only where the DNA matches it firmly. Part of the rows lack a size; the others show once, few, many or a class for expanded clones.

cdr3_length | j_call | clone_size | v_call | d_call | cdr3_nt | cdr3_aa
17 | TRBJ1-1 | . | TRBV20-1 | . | TGCAGTGCTAGAGATTTACGAGGCGGCCCCTGGTGGACTGAAGCTTTCTTT | CSARDLRGGPWWTEAFF
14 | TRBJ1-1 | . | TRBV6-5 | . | TGTGCCAGCAGTTACGGACAGCGCTACGGTGAAGCTTTCTTT | CASSYGQRYGEAFF
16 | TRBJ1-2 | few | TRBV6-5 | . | TGTGCCAGCAGTCCGAATTCGGCTGGTTTGAACTATGGCTACACCTTC | CASSPNSAGLNYGYTF
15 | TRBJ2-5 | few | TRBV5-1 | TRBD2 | TGCGCCAGCAGCTTGTTTTCGAAGCGGGAAAAGACCCAGTACTTC | CASSLFSKREKTQYF
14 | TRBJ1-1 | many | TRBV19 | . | TGTGCCAGTAGAAAGGATTTCATGAACACTGAAGCTTTCTTT | CASRKDFMNTEAFF
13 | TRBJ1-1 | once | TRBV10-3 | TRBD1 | TGTGCCATCAGTGAAGGGGCGGGACAGGGGGCTTTCTTT | CAISEGAGQGAFF
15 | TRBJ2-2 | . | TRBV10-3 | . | TGTGCCAGCAGACTAGAGGGGTTGGGCACCGGGGAGCTGTTTTTT | CASRLEGLGTGELFF
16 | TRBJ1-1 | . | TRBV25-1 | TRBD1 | TGTGCCAGCAGCCAAGATCGGGACAGGGGGGGTACTGAAGCTTTCTTT | CASSQDRDRGGTEAFF
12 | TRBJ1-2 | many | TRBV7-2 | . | TGTGCCAGCAGCTCCTCAGGGAACGGCTACACCTTC | CASSSSGNGYTF
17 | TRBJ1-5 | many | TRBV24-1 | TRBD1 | TGTGCCACCAGTGACAAAGGGGCAGGGGGCCTCAATCAGCCCCAGCATTTT | CATSDKGAGGLNQPQHF
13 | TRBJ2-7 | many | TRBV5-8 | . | TGTGCCAGCAGAGAGGGGCCAGCCTACGAGCAGTACTTC | CASREGPAYEQYF
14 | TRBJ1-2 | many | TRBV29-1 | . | TGCAGCGTTGGCGTAGGGGTGGGGGACTATGGCTACACCTTC | CSVGVGVGDYGYTF
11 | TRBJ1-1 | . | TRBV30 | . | TGTGCCTGGAGACAGTACACTGAAGCTTTCTTT | CAWRQYTEAFF
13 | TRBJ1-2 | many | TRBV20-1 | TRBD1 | TGCAGTGCACCGGACAGGATGGTCTATGGCTACACCTTC | CSAPDRMVYGYTF
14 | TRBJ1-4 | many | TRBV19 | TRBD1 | TGTGCCAGTAACCCCGGGCAGGGGGAGGGAAAACTGTTTTTT | CASNPGQGEGKLFF
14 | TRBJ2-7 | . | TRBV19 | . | TGTGCCTGGAGTGTACCCGGGTTTAGCTACGAGCAGTACTTC | CAWSVPGFSYEQYF
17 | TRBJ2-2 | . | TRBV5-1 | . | TGCGCCAGCAGCCCACCCTCTAGGGATTCGAACACCGGGGAGCTGTTTTTT | CASSPPSRDSNTGELFF
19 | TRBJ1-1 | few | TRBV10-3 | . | TGTGCCATCAGTGCCCGAGCCGACAGGTTTGGGGTCATGAACACTGAAGCTTTCTTT | CAISARADRFGVMNTEAFF
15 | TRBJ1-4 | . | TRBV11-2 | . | TGTGCCAGCTGGGGTGGAGGGGGTTTAAGAGAAAAACTGTTTTTT | CASWGGGGLREKLFF
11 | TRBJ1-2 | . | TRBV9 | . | TGTGCCAGCAGCGTAGGGGCGGCCTACACCTTC | CASSVGAAYTF
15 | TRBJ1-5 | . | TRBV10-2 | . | TGTGCCAGCAGTTACAGCGAGTATAGCAATCAGCCCCAGCATTTT | CASSYSEYSNQPQHF
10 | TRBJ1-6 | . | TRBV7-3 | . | TGTGCCAGCAGCTTAGCCAGGGTATTGTTT | CASSLARVLF
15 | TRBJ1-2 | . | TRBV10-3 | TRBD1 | TGTGCCAGCAGGCCTGGACAGGGGGCTAACTATGGCTACACCTTC | CASRPGQGANYGYTF